The TCR beta chain under discussion was sequenced for a study of radiation and T cells in renal cell carcinoma. General study findings and limits: From baseline, blood top tumor clonotypes peaked at 2 weeks post-radiation.

The CDR3 is 14 residues long. In germline, CDR1 is KGHSH, CDR2 LQKENI. Trimming shortened V by 3 bases and J by 1 base, and 10 bases separated the two germline ends. To note about this clone: As yet, its antigen is unknown.

The time point was: blood 2 weeks post-SBRT. The treatment was: 15 Gy SBRT to primary tumor, nephrectomy 4 weeks later. Method: immunoSEQ multiplex PCR; TCRdb's copy keeps in-frame clones and lacks some. The sample gives some 120,000 clones, roughly four fifths of which show up once; 5% to 6.5% is in the top ten. The source was blood, collected from a patient whose treatment included radiotherapy and nephrectomy. This clonotype was sampled from a man aged 45-65 years with renal cell carcinoma. The rearrangement uses TRBV18 and TRBJ2-7, with D uncertain. In nucleotides, the CDR3 is TGTGCCAGCTCACCCCGCCAGCGTTCCTACGAGCAGTACTTC. Residues: CASSPRQRSYEQYF.